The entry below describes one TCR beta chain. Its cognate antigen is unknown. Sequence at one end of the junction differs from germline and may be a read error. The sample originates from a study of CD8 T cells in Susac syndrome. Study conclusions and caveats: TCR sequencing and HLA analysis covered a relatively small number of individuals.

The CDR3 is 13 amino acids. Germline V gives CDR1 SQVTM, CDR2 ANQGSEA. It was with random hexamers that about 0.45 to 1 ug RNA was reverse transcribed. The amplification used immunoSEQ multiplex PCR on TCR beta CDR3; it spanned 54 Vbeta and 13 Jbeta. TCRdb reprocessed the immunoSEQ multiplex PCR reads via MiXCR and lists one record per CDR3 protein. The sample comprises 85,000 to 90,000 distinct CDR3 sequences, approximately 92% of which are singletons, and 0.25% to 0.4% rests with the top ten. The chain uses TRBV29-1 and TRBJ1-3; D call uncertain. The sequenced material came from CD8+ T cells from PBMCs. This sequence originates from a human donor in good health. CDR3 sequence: CSVAASSENTIYF. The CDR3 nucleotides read TGCAGCGTTGCTGCCAGCTCTGAAAACACCATATATTTT.